A selection of T cell receptor beta chains follows, all from one sample in a study of blood T cell repertoires in COVID-19. The protocol was immunoSEQ multiplex PCR, while the TCRdb copy is restricted to in-frame clones and leaves out a portion. The sample includes 77,000 or so clones, 65% to 90% seen only once; the top ten take about 6.9%. The sequenced sample consisted of peripheral blood. The receptors shown here come from a man younger than 45 with COVID-19, enrolled during active disease. Each CDR3 is given with its conserved first and last residue. The D gene is left open where the match is weak. Clone size is shown for a subset of rows, as once, few, many or a class of expanded clone.

j_call v_call clone_size d_call cdr3_aa cdr3_nt
TRBJ1-2 TRBV6-5 . . CASSSASDGYTF TGTGCCAGCAGTTCCGCCAGCGATGGCTACACCTTC
TRBJ1-2 TRBV10-3 few . CAATGWYGYTF TGTGCCGCTACAGGGTGGTATGGCTACACCTTC
TRBJ1-2 TRBV18 . . CASSPNLQDNYGYTF TGTGCCAGCTCACCAAACCTTCAGGATAACTATGGCTACACCTTC
TRBJ1-1 TRBV9 once TRBD1 CASSVPGTGANTEAFF TGTGCCAGCAGCGTACCCGGGACAGGGGCGAACACTGAAGCTTTCTTT
TRBJ2-5 TRBV7-9 once TRBD2 CASSRRTSGMETQYF TGTGCCAGCAGCCGGCGGACTAGCGGGATGGAGACCCAGTACTTC
TRBJ1-1 TRBV10-3 . TRBD1 CAIRPGTGGHTEAFF TGTGCCATCAGGCCAGGGACAGGGGGCCACACTGAAGCTTTCTTT
TRBJ1-3 TRBV5-1 . . CASSSGGNTIYF TGCGCCAGCAGCTCGGGGGGAAACACCATATATTTT
TRBJ1-1 TRBV11-2 . TRBD1 CASSLRQGKNTEAFF TGTGCCAGCAGCCTCCGACAGGGGAAGAACACTGAAGCTTTCTTT
TRBJ1-2 TRBV7-2 once . CASSVTRGVNYGYTF TGTGCCAGCAGCGTTACCCGGGGGGTTAACTATGGCTACACCTTC
TRBJ2-2 TRBV9 . TRBD1 CASSHTGADTGELFF TGTGCCAGCAGTCACACAGGGGCCGACACCGGGGAGCTGTTTTTT
TRBJ1-1 TRBV29-1 . TRBD1 CSAGGGYTEAFF TGCAGCGCAGGGGGTGGGTACACTGAAGCTTTCTTT
TRBJ2-5 TRBV2 . TRBD2 CASRARTSQKETQYF TGTGCCAGCAGGGCTCGGACTAGCCAGAAGGAGACCCAGTACTTC
TRBJ2-7 TRBV6-2/TRBV6-3 . TRBD2 CASSYTGGGSYEQYF TGTGCCAGCAGTTATACGGGAGGGGGCTCCTACGAGCAGTACTTC
TRBJ2-1 TRBV2 . . CASSDSPGEADSSYNEQFF TGTGCCAGCAGTGACAGCCCCGGGGAAGCGGATAGCTCCTACAATGAGCAGTTCTTC
TRBJ2-1 TRBV10-2 . TRBD2 CASRLSRDYYNEQFF TGCGCCAGTAGATTGTCAAGGGACTATTACAATGAGCAGTTCTTC
TRBJ2-7 TRBV24-1 few TRBD1 CATSDSRPTGTGIGEQYF TGTGCCACCAGTGATTCCCGGCCTACCGGGACAGGGATAGGCGAGCAGTACTTC
TRBJ2-2 TRBV6-1 few TRBD1 CASSETGGDTGELFF TGTGCCAGCAGTGAGACAGGGGGGGACACCGGGGAGCTGTTTTTT
TRBJ1-2 TRBV7-9 . . CASSPLRGTGGYTF TGTGCCAGCAGCCCCTTGCGGGGGACGGGTGGCTACACCTTC
TRBJ1-1 TRBV7-6 . . CASSQQVNTEAFF TGTGCCAGCAGCCAACAAGTGAACACTGAAGCTTTCTTT
TRBJ2-7 TRBV6-5 . . CASSLGLRSSYEQYF TGTGCCAGCAGTCTTGGACTTAGAAGCTCCTACGAGCAGTACTTC
TRBJ2-2 TRBV19 . . CASSTDYGGELFF TGTGCCAGTAGTACGGACTATGGCGGGGAGCTGTTTTTT
TRBJ2-5 TRBV4-3 . TRBD2 CASSQDGSGPQYF TGCGCCAGCAGCCAAGATGGTAGCGGGCCTCAGTACTTC
TRBJ1-2 TRBV27 . . CASSVTGFGHGYTF TGTGCCAGCAGTGTAACAGGGTTCGGGCATGGCTACACCTTC
TRBJ1-2 TRBV5-6 . TRBD1 CASSLRDRSYGYTF TGTGCCAGCAGCTTGAGGGACAGGTCCTATGGCTACACCTTC
TRBJ2-1 TRBV15 . . CATSRGSGYNEQFF TGTGCCACCAGCAGAGGGTCGGGGTACAATGAGCAGTTCTTC
TRBJ1-5 TRBV6-2/TRBV6-3 . . CASSLGGGGSQPQHF TGTGCCAGCAGCCTCGGGGGAGGCGGTAGTCAGCCCCAGCATTTT
TRBJ1-1 TRBV9 . . CASSVDRNTEAFF TGTGCCAGCAGCGTGGACAGAAACACTGAAGCTTTCTTT
TRBJ1-4 TRBV11-2 . . CASSSPGLPGLFF TGTGCCAGCAGCTCCCCGGGACTCCCAGGACTGTTTTTT
TRBJ2-1 TRBV4-1 . TRBD2 CASSQGAREGNEQFF TGCGCCAGCAGCCAAGGGGCCCGGGAGGGGAATGAGCAGTTCTTC
TRBJ1-2 TRBV5-4 . TRBD1 CASSTRDSYGYTF TGTGCCAGCAGCACCCGGGACAGCTATGGCTACACCTTC
TRBJ1-2 TRBV7-2 few TRBD1 CASSPVQGARGYTF TGTGCCAGCAGCCCAGTACAGGGGGCGCGTGGCTACACCTTC
TRBJ1-2 TRBV28 . . CASRNYGYTF TGTGCCAGCCGGAACTATGGCTACACCTTC
TRBJ1-5 TRBV9 . . CASSGPEGNNQPQHF TGTGCCAGCAGCGGCCCGGAGGGCAACAATCAGCCCCAGCATTTT
TRBJ1-3 TRBV29-1 . . CSVAPAGAGNTIYF TGCAGCGTCGCCCCCGCAGGGGCTGGAAACACCATATATTTT
TRBJ1-3 TRBV19 . TRBD1 CASAGQLGNTIYF TGTGCCAGTGCGGGACAGCTTGGAAACACCATATATTTT
TRBJ1-2 TRBV9 . . CASSVEDIYGYTF TGTGCCAGCAGCGTAGAGGACATCTATGGCTACACCTTC
TRBJ1-5 TRBV7-2 . TRBD1 CASSGTGVQPQHF TGTGCCAGCAGCGGGACAGGGGTTCAGCCCCAGCATTTT
TRBJ2-7 TRBV28 few . CASSPLEGVLVRGSYEQYF TGTGCCAGCAGTCCCTTGGAGGGAGTCTTAGTTCGGGGCTCCTACGAGCAGTACTTC
TRBJ2-5 TRBV9 . TRBD2 CASSESSGLQETQYF TGTGCCAGCAGCGAATCTAGCGGGTTGCAAGAGACCCAGTACTTC
TRBJ2-1 TRBV29-1 . . CSVQKGSYNEQFF TGCAGCGTCCAAAAGGGGTCCTACAATGAGCAGTTCTTC
TRBJ1-2 TRBV6-5 . . CASSAEKGGEDGYTF TGTGCCAGCTCCGCGGAAAAAGGGGGAGAGGATGGCTACACCTTC
TRBJ1-1 TRBV30 few TRBD1 CAGRGRLGEAFF TGTGCCGGAAGGGGGCGCTTGGGGGAAGCTTTCTTT
TRBJ2-7 TRBV15 medium-sized . CATSKGDSYEQYF TGTGCCACCAGCAAAGGGGATTCCTACGAGCAGTACTTC
TRBJ1-5 TRBV11-2 . TRBD1 CASSFPGQHNQPQHF TGTGCCAGCAGCTTTCCGGGACAGCATAATCAGCCCCAGCATTTT
TRBJ2-1 TRBV9 . . CASSVGQGNSHEQFF TGTGCCAGCAGCGTAGGCCAGGGCAACTCCCATGAGCAGTTCTTC
TRBJ1-1 TRBV4-2 once . CASSQKGGGGTEAFF TGTGCCAGCAGCCAAAAAGGGGGGGGAGGGACTGAAGCTTTCTTT
TRBJ2-7 TRBV25-1 once . CASRGQIPLEQYF TGTGCCAGCAGGGGACAAATACCCCTCGAGCAGTACTTC
TRBJ1-6 TRBV19 . TRBD1 CASNRDRGGSSPLHF TGTGCCAGTAACCGCGACAGGGGGGGTAGTTCACCCCTCCACTTT